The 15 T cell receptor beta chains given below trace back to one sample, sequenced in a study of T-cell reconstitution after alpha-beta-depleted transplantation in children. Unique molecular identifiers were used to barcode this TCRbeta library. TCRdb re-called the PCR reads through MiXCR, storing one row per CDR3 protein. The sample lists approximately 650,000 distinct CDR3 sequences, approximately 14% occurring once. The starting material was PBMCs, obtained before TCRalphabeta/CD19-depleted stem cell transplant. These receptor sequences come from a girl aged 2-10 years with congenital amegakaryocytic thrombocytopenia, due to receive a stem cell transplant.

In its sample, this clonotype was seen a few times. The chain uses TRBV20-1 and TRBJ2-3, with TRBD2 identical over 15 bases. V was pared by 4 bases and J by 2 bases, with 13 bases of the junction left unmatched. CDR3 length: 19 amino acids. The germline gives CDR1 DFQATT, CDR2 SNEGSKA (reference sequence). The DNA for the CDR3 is TGCAGTGCTAAAGCCCCGGGACTAGCGGGAGGTCTCATCACAGATACGCAGTATTTT. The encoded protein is CSAKAPGLAGGLITDTQYF.

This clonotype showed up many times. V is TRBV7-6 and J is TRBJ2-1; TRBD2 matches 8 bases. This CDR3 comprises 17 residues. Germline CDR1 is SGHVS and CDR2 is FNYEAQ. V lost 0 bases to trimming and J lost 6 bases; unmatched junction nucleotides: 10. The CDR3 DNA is TGTGCCAGCAGCTTAGCGCCAGCGGGAGTTATGGTCAATGAGCAGTTCTTC. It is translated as CASSLAPAGVMVNEQFF.

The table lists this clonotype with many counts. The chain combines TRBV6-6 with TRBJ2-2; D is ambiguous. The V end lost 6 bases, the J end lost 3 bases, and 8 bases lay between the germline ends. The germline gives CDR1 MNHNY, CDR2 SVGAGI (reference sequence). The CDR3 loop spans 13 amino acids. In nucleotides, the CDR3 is TGTGCCAGCAGCGGTGGCGACACCGGGGAGCTGTTTTTT. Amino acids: CASSGGDTGELFF.

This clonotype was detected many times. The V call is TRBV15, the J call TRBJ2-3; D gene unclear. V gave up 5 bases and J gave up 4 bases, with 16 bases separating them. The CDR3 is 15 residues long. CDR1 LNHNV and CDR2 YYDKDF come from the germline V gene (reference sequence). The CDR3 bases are TGTGCCACCAGCGAAGGCCCGGCCATCTCAGATACGCAGTATTTT. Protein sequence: CATSEGPAISDTQYF.

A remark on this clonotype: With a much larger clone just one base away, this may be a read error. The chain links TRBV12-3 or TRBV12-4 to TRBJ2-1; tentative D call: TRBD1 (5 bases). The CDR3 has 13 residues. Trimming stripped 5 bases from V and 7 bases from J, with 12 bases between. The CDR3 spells CASSLVTENEQFF. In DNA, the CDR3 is TGTGCCAGCAGTCTGGTGACAGAGAATGAGCAGTTCTTC.

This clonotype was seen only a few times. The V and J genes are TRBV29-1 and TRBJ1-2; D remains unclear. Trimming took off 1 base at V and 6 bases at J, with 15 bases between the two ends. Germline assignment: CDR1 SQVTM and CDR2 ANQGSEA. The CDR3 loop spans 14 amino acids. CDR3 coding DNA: TGCAGCGTTGAAGCCGCAACAACAGCCCATGGCTACACCTTC. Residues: CSVEAATTAHGYTF.

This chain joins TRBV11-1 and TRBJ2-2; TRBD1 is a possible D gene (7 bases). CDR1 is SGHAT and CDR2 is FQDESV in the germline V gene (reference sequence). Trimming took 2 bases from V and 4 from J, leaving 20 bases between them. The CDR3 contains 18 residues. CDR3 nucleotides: TGTGCCAGCAGCTTAACAACGGGGGACAGTGAGTTCACCGGGGAGCTGTTTTTT. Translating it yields CASSLTTGDSEFTGELFF.

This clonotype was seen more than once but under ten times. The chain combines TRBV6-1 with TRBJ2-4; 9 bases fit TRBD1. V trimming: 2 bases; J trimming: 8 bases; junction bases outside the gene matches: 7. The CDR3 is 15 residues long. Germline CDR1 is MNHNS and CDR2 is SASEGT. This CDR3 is CASSEPRTGADIQYF. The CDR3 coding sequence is TGTGCCAGCAGTGAACCAAGGACAGGGGCCGACATTCAGTACTTC.

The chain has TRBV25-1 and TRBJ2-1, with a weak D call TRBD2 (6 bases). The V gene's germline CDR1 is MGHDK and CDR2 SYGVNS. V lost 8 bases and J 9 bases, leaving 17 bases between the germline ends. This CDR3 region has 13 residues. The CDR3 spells CASWSGAQSEQFF. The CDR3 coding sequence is TGTGCCAGCTGGTCGGGAGCGCAGAGTGAGCAGTTCTTC.

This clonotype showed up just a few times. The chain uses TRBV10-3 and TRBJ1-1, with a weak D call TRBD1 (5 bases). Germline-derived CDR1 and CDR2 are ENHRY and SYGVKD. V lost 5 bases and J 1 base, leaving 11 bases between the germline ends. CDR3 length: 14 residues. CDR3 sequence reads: CAISLREGNTEAFF. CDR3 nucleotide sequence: TGTGCCATCAGTCTCAGGGAAGGGAACACTGAAGCTTTCTTT.

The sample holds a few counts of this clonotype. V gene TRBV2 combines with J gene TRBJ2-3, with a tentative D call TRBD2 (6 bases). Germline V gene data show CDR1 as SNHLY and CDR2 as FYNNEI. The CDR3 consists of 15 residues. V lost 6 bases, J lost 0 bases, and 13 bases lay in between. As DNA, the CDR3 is TGTGCCAGCAGACTAGCCGCAGTGAGCACAGATACGCAGTATTTT. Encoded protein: CASRLAAVSTDTQYF.

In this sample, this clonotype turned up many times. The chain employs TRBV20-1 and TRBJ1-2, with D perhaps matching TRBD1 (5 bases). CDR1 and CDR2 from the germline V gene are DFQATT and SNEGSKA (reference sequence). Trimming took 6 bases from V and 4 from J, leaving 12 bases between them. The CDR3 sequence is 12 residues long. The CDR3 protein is CSAGPEGYGYTF. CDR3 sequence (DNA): TGCAGTGCGGGACCTGAGGGCTATGGCTACACCTTC.

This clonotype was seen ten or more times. CDR3 nucleotide sequence: TGCAGTGTAGGGACTAGCGGGAAGAATGAGCAGTTCTTC. Residues: CSVGTSGKNEQFF. The chain uses TRBV20-1 and TRBJ2-1, with TRBD2 matching 13 bases. Germline CDR1 reads DFQATT; CDR2 reads SNEGSKA (reference sequence). V was clipped by 7 bases and J by 7 bases; unmatched bases: 4. The CDR3 consists of 13 residues.

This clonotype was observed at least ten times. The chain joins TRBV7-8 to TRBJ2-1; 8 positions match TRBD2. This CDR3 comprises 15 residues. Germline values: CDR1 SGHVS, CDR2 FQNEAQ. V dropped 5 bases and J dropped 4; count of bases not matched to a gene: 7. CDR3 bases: TGTGCCAGCAGCGAGGGACTAGGATCATACAATGAGCAGTTCTTC. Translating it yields CASSEGLGSYNEQFF.

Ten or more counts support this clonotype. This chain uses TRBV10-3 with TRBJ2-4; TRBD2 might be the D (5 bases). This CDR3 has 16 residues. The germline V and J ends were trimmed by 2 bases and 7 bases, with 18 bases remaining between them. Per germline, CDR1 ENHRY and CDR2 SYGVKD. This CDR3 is CAISEPNGVLGNIQYF. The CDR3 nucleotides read TGTGCCATCAGTGAGCCGAACGGGGTCCTGGGGAACATTCAGTACTTC.